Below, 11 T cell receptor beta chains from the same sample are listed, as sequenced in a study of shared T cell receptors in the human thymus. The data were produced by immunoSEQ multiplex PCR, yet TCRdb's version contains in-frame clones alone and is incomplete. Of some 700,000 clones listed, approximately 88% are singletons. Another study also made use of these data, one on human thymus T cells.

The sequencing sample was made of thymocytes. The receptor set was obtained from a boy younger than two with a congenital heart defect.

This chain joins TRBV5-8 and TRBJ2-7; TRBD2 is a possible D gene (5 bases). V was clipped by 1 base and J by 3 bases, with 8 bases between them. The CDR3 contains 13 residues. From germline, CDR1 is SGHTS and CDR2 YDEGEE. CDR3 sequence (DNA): TGTGCCAGCAGCTTGTGTGGGAGCTACGAGCAGTACTTC. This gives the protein CASSLCGSYEQYF.

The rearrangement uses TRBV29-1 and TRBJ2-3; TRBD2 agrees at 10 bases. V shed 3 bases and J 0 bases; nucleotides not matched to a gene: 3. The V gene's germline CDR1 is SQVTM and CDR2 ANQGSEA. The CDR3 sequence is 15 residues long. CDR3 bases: TGCAGCGTTGAGAAACTAGCGGGAAGCACAGATACGCAGTATTTT. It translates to CSVEKLAGSTDTQYF.

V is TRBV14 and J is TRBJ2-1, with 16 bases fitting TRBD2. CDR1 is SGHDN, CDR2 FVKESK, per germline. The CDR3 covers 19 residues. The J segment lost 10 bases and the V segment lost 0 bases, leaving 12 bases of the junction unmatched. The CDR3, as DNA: TGTGCCAGCAGCCAAGAAAGCGACATGGGACTAGCGGGAGGGGTCGAGCAGTTCTTC. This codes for CASSQESDMGLAGGVEQFF. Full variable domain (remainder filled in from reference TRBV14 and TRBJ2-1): EAGVTQFPSHSVIEKGQTVTLRCDPISGHDNLYWYRRVMGKEIKFLLHFVKESKQDESGMPNNRFLAERTGGTYSTLKVQPAELEDSGVYFCASSQESDMGLAGGVEQFFGPGTRLTVL.

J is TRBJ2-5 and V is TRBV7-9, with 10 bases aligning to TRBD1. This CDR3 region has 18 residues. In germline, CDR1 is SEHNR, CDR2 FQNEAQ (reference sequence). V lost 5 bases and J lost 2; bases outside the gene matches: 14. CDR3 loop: CASSPRLHGTGAQETQYF. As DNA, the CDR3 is TGTGCCAGCAGCCCACGCCTCCATGGGACAGGGGCTCAAGAGACCCAGTACTTC.

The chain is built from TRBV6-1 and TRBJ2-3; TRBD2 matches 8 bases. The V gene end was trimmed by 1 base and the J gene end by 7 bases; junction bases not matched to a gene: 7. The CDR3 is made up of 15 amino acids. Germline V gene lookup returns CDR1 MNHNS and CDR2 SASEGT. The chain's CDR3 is CASSEEREIGHTQYF. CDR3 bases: TGTGCCAGCAGTGAAGAGCGGGAGATCGGGCATACGCAGTATTTT.

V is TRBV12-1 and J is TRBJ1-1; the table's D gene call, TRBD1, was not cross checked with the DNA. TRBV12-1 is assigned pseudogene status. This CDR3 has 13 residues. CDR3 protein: CASSFEGLTEAFF. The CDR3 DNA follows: TGTGCCAGCAGCTTTGAGGGGCTCACTGAAGCTTTCTTT.

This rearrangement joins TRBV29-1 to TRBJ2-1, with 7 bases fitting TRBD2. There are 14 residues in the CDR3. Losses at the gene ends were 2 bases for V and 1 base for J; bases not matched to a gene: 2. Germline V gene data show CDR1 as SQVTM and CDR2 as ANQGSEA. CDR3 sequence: CSVETGGSYNEQFF. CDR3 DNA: TGCAGCGTTGAAACGGGAGGTTCCTACAATGAGCAGTTCTTC.

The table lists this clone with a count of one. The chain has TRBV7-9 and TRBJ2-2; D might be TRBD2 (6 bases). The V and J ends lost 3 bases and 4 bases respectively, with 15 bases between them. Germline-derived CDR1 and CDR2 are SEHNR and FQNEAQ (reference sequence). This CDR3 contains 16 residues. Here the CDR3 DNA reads TGTGCCAGCAGCTTTAGGGTACGGGAGAGCACCGGGGAGCTGTTTTTT. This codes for CASSFRVRESTGELFF.

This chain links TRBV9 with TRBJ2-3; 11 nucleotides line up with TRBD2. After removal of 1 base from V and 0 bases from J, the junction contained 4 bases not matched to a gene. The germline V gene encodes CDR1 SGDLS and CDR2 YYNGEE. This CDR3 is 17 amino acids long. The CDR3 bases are TGTGCCAGCAGCGTAACTAGCGGGAGCTCTAGCACAGATACGCAGTATTTT. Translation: CASSVTSGSSSTDTQYF.

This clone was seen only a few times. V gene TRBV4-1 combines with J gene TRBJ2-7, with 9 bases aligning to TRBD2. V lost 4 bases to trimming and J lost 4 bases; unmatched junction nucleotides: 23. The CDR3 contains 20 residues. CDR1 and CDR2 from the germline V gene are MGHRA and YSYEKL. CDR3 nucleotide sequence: TGCGCCAGCAGCCGAGAGGGACCGGGACTAGCCAGAGAGGGTGGGTACGAGCAGTACTTC. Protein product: CASSREGPGLAREGGYEQYF.

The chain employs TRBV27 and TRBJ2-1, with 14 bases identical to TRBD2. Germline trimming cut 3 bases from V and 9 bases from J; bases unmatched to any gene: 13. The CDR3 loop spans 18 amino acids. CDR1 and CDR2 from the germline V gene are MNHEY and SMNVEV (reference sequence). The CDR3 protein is CASSFPPGTSGRGGEQFF. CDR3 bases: TGTGCCAGCAGTTTCCCGCCCGGGACTAGCGGGAGAGGGGGTGAGCAGTTCTTC.